This T cell receptor (beta chain) was captured in a study of T-cell reconstitution after alpha-beta-depleted transplantation in children. Findings and caveats of the study: Two months or so post-transplant, alpha-beta T cells reportedly derived from several hundred expanded graft clones. It was newly produced T cells that mostly accounted for T-cell counts and diversity one year after transplant. After transplant, high TCRbeta diversity at day 60 in some patients arose from surviving recipient T cells and thymic progenitors.

This clonotype came up a few times. Its antigen is not known. Preparation of the TCRbeta library was carried out with unique molecular identifiers. TCRdb re-derived calls from the PCR reads in MiXCR, one entry per CDR3 protein. The repertoire consists of about 240,000 distinct CDR3 sequences, with about 25% occurring once and the leading ten covering less than 3.5%. V was shortened by 6 bases and J by 0 bases, with 9 bases between the two germline ends. This CDR3 has 13 residues. Germline V lookup: CDR1 SQVTM, CDR2 ANQGSEA. The rearrangement links TRBV29-1 to TRBJ1-3; D gene ambiguous. Here the sequenced sample was PBMCs, taken before TCRalphabeta/CD19-depleted stem cell transplant. The clonotype was recovered from a girl aged 2 to 9 with Fanconi anemia, due to receive a stem cell transplant. CDR3 loop: CSVVIDSGNTIYF. In nucleotides, the CDR3 is TGCAGCGTGGTAATCGACTCTGGAAACACCATATATTTT.